The entry below describes one TCR beta chain. Expressed TCRB transcripts were sequenced because the entire RNA isolate underwent reverse transcription. The repertoire was sequenced with immunoSEQ multiplex PCR; TCRdb's copy has only in-frame clones and lacks some. The top ten clones hold roughly 0.017% of a sample with hundreds of thousands of clones, 10% to 15% of them seen once. The data are from a study of beta chain features in type 1 diabetes. This TCR was sampled from a man between 18 and 29 years old in good health. Sequencing input: naive CD4+ T cells from blood.

The DNA of the CDR3 is TGCAGCGCCGCAGGGACAGGGTTCCACGAGCAGTACTTC. Translation: CSAAGTGFHEQYF. The V call is TRBV29-1, the J call TRBJ2-7, with 9 bases lining up with TRBD1. V dropped 7 bases and J dropped 5; count of bases not matched to a gene: 9. This CDR3 has 13 residues. Germline assignment: CDR1 SQVTM and CDR2 ANQGSEA.